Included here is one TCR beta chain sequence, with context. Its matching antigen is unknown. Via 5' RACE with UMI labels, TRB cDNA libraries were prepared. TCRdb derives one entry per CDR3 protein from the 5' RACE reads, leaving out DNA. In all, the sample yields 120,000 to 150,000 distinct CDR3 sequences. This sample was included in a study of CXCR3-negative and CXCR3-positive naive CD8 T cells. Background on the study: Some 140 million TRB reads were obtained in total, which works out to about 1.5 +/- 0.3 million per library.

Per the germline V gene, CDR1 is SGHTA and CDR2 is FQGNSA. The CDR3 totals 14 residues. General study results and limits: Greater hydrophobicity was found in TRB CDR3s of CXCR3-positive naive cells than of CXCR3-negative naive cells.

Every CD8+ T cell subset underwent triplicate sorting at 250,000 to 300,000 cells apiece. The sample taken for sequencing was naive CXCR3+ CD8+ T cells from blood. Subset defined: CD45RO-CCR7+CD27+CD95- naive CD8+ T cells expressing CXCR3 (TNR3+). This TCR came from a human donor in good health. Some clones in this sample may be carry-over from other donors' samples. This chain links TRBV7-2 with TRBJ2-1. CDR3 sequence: CASSLAGSYNEQFF.